This T cell receptor beta chain was observed in a study of CD8 T cells in ankylosing spondylitis (TCRdb year 2017). In terms of the full investigation: To find TCR variants linked to disease, the study profiled T cell receptor beta repertoires in ankylosing spondylitis patients and healthy donors. The full study cohort was made up of approximately 27 ankylosing spondylitis patients and roughly 98 healthy donors. Samples of peripheral blood were taken, and for ankylosing spondylitis patients, synovial fluid was collected as well. Points the paper makes about the study in general: Significant enrichment of the disease-linked clones was reported in matched synovial fluid samples from ankylosing spondylitis patients. A CD8+ phenotype was shown by the disease-linked clones, which were found at relatively low frequencies in peripheral blood. Some of the motif variants had been reported before in the synovial fluid and blood of reactive arthritis patients, a finding that suggests common disease-initiation mechanisms. Blood from ankylosing spondylitis patients appeared to be characterized by a TCR beta motif made up of fewer than ten highly homologous amino acid variants.

Data came from an Illumina HiSeq 2500. TCR beta libraries were prepared by quantitative 5'-RACE with molecular barcodes. Regarding the original processing steps: A new computational method, built on a probabilistic model of VDJ rearrangement, was used to identify disease-linked TCR variants. The public reads were reanalyzed by TCRdb: fastp trimming at Q25, MiXCR alignment, in-frame beta chains only. Rows matching on CDR3 protein sequence are summarized as one entry with the most common DNA and genes. These V and J calls are TCRdb output, not the study's own analysis. Here the sample has 150,000 to 200,000 distinct CDR3 sequences; 10% to 15% occur a single time. The ten most abundant clones make up 9.5% to 12% of the sample. CDR1 and CDR2 were assigned from the germline V gene (reference sequence) as LGHDT and YNNKEL. The germline V and J ends show losses of 4 bases and 2 bases respectively, and no gene match explains 6 bases of the junction. The CDR3 holds 16 amino acids from the cysteine to the phenylalanine. Of all the DNA, just the CDR3 is kept, 48 bases in frame from base 1.

This clonotype was observed a handful of times. There is no known antigen for this receptor. Base qualities were left out, and no much larger clone turns up one base away. The rearranged segments are TRBV3-1 and TRBJ2-7; TRBD2 fits 12 bases in the junction. Sequenced sample: blood, either unsorted or a sorted T cell fraction (not recorded which). The sequence was collected from a female donor with ankylosing spondylitis or in good health (not recorded which). The CDR3 region reads CASSRGLAGLAYEQYF. The DNA sequence follows: TGTGCCAGCAGCCGTGGACTAGCGGGACTGGCCTACGAGCAGTACTTC.